A single sample is the source of the 31 T cell receptor beta chains below, sequenced in a study of early T cells in non-severe SARS-CoV-2 infection (dated by TCRdb to the early 2020s). Library preparation used 5' RACE. Sequencing instrument: NextSeq 500. The public reads were quality trimmed at Q25 with fastp and then assembled into clones with MiXCR by TCRdb, keeping productive beta chains. Each record represents a unique CDR3 protein, reported with the most common genes and DNA among its rows. Here the sample has about 33,000 distinct CDR3 sequences; over 4.5% occur a single time. The ten largest clones capture roughly 15% of the sample. The material sequenced was whole blood. The receptors were sampled from an adult who was a healthcare worker with PCR-confirmed SARS-CoV-2 infection or an uninfected control (not recorded which).

This clonotype was seen repeatedly, ten times or more. The chain uses TRBV24-1 and TRBJ2-5; no reliable D call. The CDR3 sequence is 13 residues long. CDR1 and CDR2 (germline): KGHDR, SFDVKD. V lost 2 bases and J 4 bases, leaving 7 bases between the germline ends. The CDR3 coding sequence is TGTGCCACCAGTGATTCGAGGCTAGAGACCCAGTACTTC. The encoded protein is CATSDSRLETQYF.

This chain links TRBV2 with TRBJ1-5; D is ambiguous. V lost 6 bases, J lost 1 base, and 13 bases lay in between. CDR1 and CDR2 from the germline V gene are SNHLY and FYNNEI. The CDR3 length is 15 residues. CDR3 bases: TGTGCCAGCAGACCCTGGGTGGGAAGCAATCAGCCCCAGCATTTT. It specifies CASRPWVGSNQPQHF.

This clonotype was seen ten or more times. This chain connects TRBV15 to TRBJ2-3; 7 nucleotides line up with TRBD2. V trimming: 3 bases; J trimming: 3 bases; junction bases outside the gene matches: 9. The CDR3 sequence is 16 residues long. The V gene's germline CDR1 is LNHNV and CDR2 YYDKDF (reference sequence). The CDR3 reads CATSSVREGGTDTQYF. CDR3 bases: TGTGCCACCAGCAGTGTAAGGGAGGGTGGGACAGATACGCAGTATTTT.

At least ten counts were recorded for this clonotype. DNA for the CDR3: TGTGCCAGCAGCCAAGATGGACAGGACTATGGCTACACCTTC. Translated: CASSQDGQDYGYTF. V gene TRBV4-2 combines with J gene TRBJ1-2; TRBD1 aligns across 7 bases. The V gene end was trimmed by 0 bases and the J gene end by 3 bases; junction bases not matched to a gene: 1. Germline-derived CDR1 and CDR2 are LGHNA and YNFKEQ. This CDR3 comprises 14 residues.

About this clonotype: At one boundary the junction diverges from the germline segment, which might be a read error. This chain connects TRBV29-1 to TRBJ2-7; D possibly corresponds to TRBD2 (6 bases). The CDR3 extends over 11 amino acids. From germline, CDR1 is SQVTM and CDR2 ANQGSEA. The CDR3 bases are TGCAGCGTTGAAGATCGGGGGATTAGGGACTTC. Translated, it gives CSVEDRGIRDF.

The gene calls are TRBV6-4 and TRBJ2-1; 7 bases are shared with TRBD1. Germline-derived CDR1 and CDR2 are MRHNA and SNTAGT. The CDR3 totals 14 residues. The V and J ends lost 2 bases and 4 bases, in that order; junction bases with no gene match: 2. The CDR3 DNA is TGTGCCAGCAGTGACAGGGGGCTATACAATGAGCAGTTCTTC. This translates into CASSDRGLYNEQFF.

At least ten counts were recorded for this clonotype. V is TRBV11-2 and J is TRBJ1-2, with TRBD1 matching 9 bases. The germline gives CDR1 SGHAT, CDR2 FQNNGV. The trim removed 3 bases at V and 0 bases at J, leaving 8 bases unmatched. The CDR3 is 17 amino acids. The chain's CDR3 is CASSFNRGQDANYGYTF. The CDR3 region has the DNA TGTGCCAGCAGCTTTAACAGGGGGCAGGATGCTAACTATGGCTACACCTTC. Filled out from reference TRBV11-2 and TRBJ1-2, the complete variable domain reads EAGVAQSPRYKIIEKRQSVAFWCNPISGHATLYWYQQILGQGPKLLIQFQNNGVVDDSQLPKDRFSAERLKGVDSTLKIQPAKLEDSAVYLCASSFNRGQDANYGYTFGSGTRLTVV.

V gene TRBV12-3 or TRBV12-4 combines with J gene TRBJ1-6; D gene unclear. The CDR3 is made up of 15 amino acids. V lost 6 bases and J 5 bases, leaving 14 bases between the germline ends. The CDR3 protein is CASSLLSPDNSPLHF. The CDR3 nucleotides read TGTGCCAGCAGCCTGCTATCGCCGGATAATTCACCCCTCCACTTT.

This clonotype was recorded many times. This rearrangement joins TRBV7-7 to TRBJ1-1, with D possibly matching TRBD1 (6 bases). This CDR3 is built from 14 residues. V gave up 3 bases and J gave up 2 bases, with 10 bases separating them. CDR1 is SSHAT, CDR2 FNYEAQ, per germline (reference sequence). In DNA form, the CDR3 reads TGTGCCAGCAGCTTTGGACAGTCCAACACTGAAGCTTTCTTT. It specifies CASSFGQSNTEAFF. The variable domain in full, completed from reference TRBV7-7 and TRBJ1-1, reads GAGVSQSPRYKVTKRGQDVTLRCDPISSHATLYWYQQALGQGPEFLTYFNYEAQPDKSGLPSDRFSAERPEGSISTLTIQRTEQRDSAMYRCASSFGQSNTEAFFGQGTRLTVV.

In this sample, this clonotype turned up many times. The chain recombines TRBV6-1 with TRBJ1-5; D unresolved. The germline V and J ends were trimmed by 3 bases and 4 bases, with 13 bases remaining between them. Germline V gene data show CDR1 as MNHNS and CDR2 as SASEGT. This CDR3 has 15 residues. The CDR3 here is CASSDLSGRNQPQHF. CDR3 coding DNA: TGTGCCAGCAGTGATTTATCGGGCCGGAATCAGCCCCAGCATTTT.

This clonotype was observed at least ten times. DNA of the CDR3: TGTGCCAGCAGTGACTCAGAGCGGGGGGATTCCGGGGAGCTGTTTTTT. It encodes CASSDSERGDSGELFF. The chain recombines TRBV6-4 with TRBJ2-2; 9 bases map to TRBD2. CDR1 is MRHNA and CDR2 is SNTAGT in the germline V gene. The CDR3 consists of 16 residues. V shed 0 bases, J shed 6 bases, and the junction held 5 bases outside the gene matches.

This sequence joins TRBV2 and TRBJ2-7; perhaps TRBD2 as D (6 bases). CDR3 length: 13 residues. Trimming removed 3 bases from V and 9 bases from J, with 15 bases in between. The germline V gene has CDR1 SNHLY and CDR2 FYNNEI. In nucleotides, the CDR3 is TGTGCCAGCAGTGACGGCGGGACCCCGGGGCAGTACTTC. As protein: CASSDGGTPGQYF.

The chain recombines TRBV27 with TRBJ1-1; D ambiguous. Germline CDR1 is MNHEY and CDR2 is SMNVEV (reference sequence). Deletions cut 5 bases from V and 2 bases from J, with 15 bases between. This CDR3 has 15 residues. CDR3 DNA sequence: TGTGCCAGCAGTACTCTTATAACGGGCAACACTGAAGCTTTCTTT. It specifies CASSTLITGNTEAFF.

This clonotype was detected only a few times. J is TRBJ1-1 and V is TRBV10-3; 7 bases are a match to TRBD1. Trimming cost V 2 bases and J 3 bases; bases outside gene matches: 9. This CDR3 is 16 amino acids long. CDR1 is ENHRY, CDR2 SYGVKD, per germline. The CDR3 region is CAISEGGRDRDTEAFF. Here the CDR3 DNA reads TGTGCCATCAGTGAGGGGGGGCGTGACAGGGACACTGAAGCTTTCTTT.

Ten or more counts support this clonotype. The chain combines TRBV7-2 with TRBJ2-3, with D perhaps matching TRBD2 (5 bases). CDR1 and CDR2 from the germline V gene are SGHTA and FQGNSA. The V and J ends lost 2 bases and 0 bases respectively, with 12 bases between them. This CDR3 has 16 residues. The CDR3 DNA sequence: TGTGCCAGCAGCTTACGCTCGGGGTATAGCACAGATACGCAGTATTTT. Its translation: CASSLRSGYSTDTQYF. Drawing the rest from reference TRBV7-2 and TRBJ2-3, the complete variable domain is GAGVSQSPSNKVTEKGKDVELRCDPISGHTALYWYRQSLGQGLEFLIYFQGNSAPDKSGLPSDRFSAERTGGSVSTLTIQRTQQEDSAVYLCASSLRSGYSTDTQYFGPGTRLTVL.

There are many counts of this clonotype. The CDR3 loop is CAISSRDLTDTQYF. In nucleotides, the CDR3 is TGTGCCATCAGCTCCAGGGACCTCACAGATACGCAGTATTTT. The chain carries TRBV10-3 and TRBJ2-3; D possibly matches TRBD1 or TRBD2 (5 bases each). Germline CDR1 reads ENHRY; CDR2 reads SYGVKD. The CDR3 consists of 14 residues. The ends were cut back, 6 bases at V and 2 bases at J, with 12 bases in the middle.

The chain carries TRBV6-5 and TRBJ2-5; D perhaps matches TRBD1 (5 bases). Trimming pared 6 bases from V and 1 base from J, leaving 15 bases between. Germline loops: CDR1 MNHEY, CDR2 SVGAGI. The CDR3 is 15 residues long. This chain's CDR3 is CASRVAQRGQETQYF. The CDR3 coding sequence is TGTGCCAGCAGGGTCGCCCAAAGGGGCCAAGAGACCCAGTACTTC.

This clonotype occurred a few times. The V and J genes are TRBV10-3 and TRBJ2-1; 11 nucleotides align to TRBD2. The CDR3 extends over 14 amino acids. The germline V gene encodes CDR1 ENHRY and CDR2 SYGVKD. V was pared by 6 bases and J by 4 bases, with 2 bases of the junction left unmatched. CDR3 nucleotide sequence: TGTGCCATCAGGGCTAGCGGGGGGTACAATGAGCAGTTCTTC. It encodes CAIRASGGYNEQFF.

This clonotype was counted a few times. The rearrangement joins TRBV2 to TRBJ1-1, with 8 bases identical to TRBD1. The CDR3 runs to 14 residues. The germline V gene encodes CDR1 SNHLY and CDR2 FYNNEI. The V segment lost 4 bases and the J segment 5 bases; nucleotides outside the gene matches: 6. In DNA, the CDR3 is TGTGCCAGCAGTGGGACAGGGTGGGGGACTGAAGCTTTCTTT. Protein product: CASSGTGWGTEAFF.

This clonotype occurred many times. The J gene is TRBJ1-1, the V gene TRBV6-4, with TRBD1 identical over 9 bases. Germline lookup yields CDR1 MRHNA and CDR2 SNTAGT. V lost 8 bases, J lost 7 bases, and 17 bases stayed unmatched. The CDR3 has 16 residues. The CDR3 region is CASSPTPGTGRIEAFF. For the CDR3, the DNA is TGTGCCAGCTCCCCCACCCCCGGGACAGGGCGAATTGAAGCTTTCTTT.

This clonotype was seen a few times. The junction does not match germline at one end; this may be a read error. The genes are TRBV6-4 and TRBJ1-1; tentatively, D is TRBD1 (5 bases). The CDR3 is 16 residues long. The V gene's germline CDR1 is MRHNA and CDR2 SNTAGT. CDR3 nucleotide sequence: TGTGCCAACAGTGACTCTGGTTACAGGTGGGGTACTGAAGCTTTCTTT. This encodes CANSDSGYRWGTEAFF.

The rearrangement joins TRBV6-6 to TRBJ2-7; D is possibly TRBD1 (6 bases). CDR3 length: 13 amino acids. V was trimmed by 5 bases and J by 0 bases, leaving 8 bases between them. Germline CDR1 and CDR2: MNHNY and SVGAGI (reference sequence). CDR3 sequence (DNA): TGTGCCAGCAGTACAGGGTACTCCTACGAGCAGTACTTC. It specifies CASSTGYSYEQYF.

Only a few counts were recorded for this clonotype. V is TRBV2 and J is TRBJ2-7; the D is unclear. CDR3 size: 12 residues. Trimming left V 1 base short and J 4 bases short, with 5 bases between. CDR1 and CDR2 from the germline V gene are SNHLY and FYNNEI. Written as DNA, the CDR3 is TGTGCCAGCAGTGAAGGACCGTACGAGCAGTACTTC. This encodes CASSEGPYEQYF.

Ten or more counts support this clonotype. The V gene is TRBV28, the J gene TRBJ1-4; tentatively, D is TRBD1 (5 bases). Deletions cut 7 bases from V and 6 bases from J, with 6 bases between. The germline V gene encodes CDR1 MDHEN and CDR2 SYDVKM. The CDR3 extends over 11 amino acids. For the CDR3, the DNA is TGTGCCAGCAAAGGGGATGAAAAACTGTTTTTT. This codes for CASKGDEKLFF. The entire variable domain, with the rest obtained from reference TRBV28 and TRBJ1-4, is as follows: DVKVTQSSRYLVKRTGEKVFLECVQDMDHENMFWYRQDPGLGLRLIYFSYDVKMKEKGDIPEGYSVSREKKERFSLILESASTNQTSMYLCASKGDEKLFFGSGTQLSVL.

This clonotype was observed many times. The chain links TRBV7-6 to TRBJ2-5; D not resolved. The V end lost 1 base, the J end lost 4 bases, and 4 bases lay between the germline ends. Germline V gene data show CDR1 as SGHVS and CDR2 as FNYEAQ. This CDR3 spans 12 amino acids. CDR3 protein: CASSLVGETQYF. The CDR3 nucleotides are TGTGCCAGCAGCTTAGTCGGAGAGACCCAGTACTTC.

This clonotype was seen a handful of times. The chain combines TRBV28 with TRBJ2-2, with 7 bases aligning to TRBD1. This CDR3 has 15 residues. Germline assignment: CDR1 MDHEN and CDR2 SYDVKM. Trimming cost V 6 bases and J 6 bases; bases outside gene matches: 10. CDR3 region: CASRWGTANAGELFF. The DNA of the CDR3 is TGTGCCAGCAGATGGGGGACAGCCAACGCCGGGGAGCTGTTTTTT.

This clonotype has ten or more counts. The CDR3 sequence is CASSPDGTNEKLFF. Here the CDR3 DNA reads TGTGCCAGCAGCCCGGATGGGACTAATGAAAAACTGTTTTTT. The V gene is TRBV5-4, the J gene TRBJ1-4; no clear D gene. This CDR3 has 14 amino acids. V lost 4 bases and J lost 2, with 9 bases in between. Germline-derived CDR1 and CDR2 are SGHNT and YYREEE (reference sequence).

The table lists this clonotype with a few counts. The chain combines TRBV20-1 with TRBJ1-1, with a possible D match to TRBD1 (5 bases). V lost 2 bases and J lost 5, with 12 bases in between. Per germline, CDR1 DFQATT and CDR2 SNEGSKA (reference sequence). The CDR3 has 13 amino acids. In nucleotides, the CDR3 is TGCAGTGCTAGACGGGGACCGACAACTGAAGCTTTCTTT. Its translation: CSARRGPTTEAFF.

This clonotype was picked up many times. The chain combines TRBV12-3 or TRBV12-4 with TRBJ2-5; D remains ambiguous. The CDR3 has 13 amino acids. V was shortened by 5 bases and J by 5 bases, with 12 bases between the two germline ends. For the CDR3, the DNA is TGTGCCAGCAGTCTCGTCCGGTGGGAGACCCAGTACTTC. This codes for CASSLVRWETQYF.

At least ten counts were recorded for this clonotype. The rearrangement uses TRBV20-1 and TRBJ1-1; D unclear. The CDR3 consists of 14 residues. The V and J ends lost 2 bases and 3 bases respectively, with 13 bases between them. The germline V gene encodes CDR1 DFQATT and CDR2 SNEGSKA (reference sequence). The CDR3 bases are TGCAGTGCTAGAATCGGGGAGCGGGACACTGAAGCTTTCTTT. Translating it yields CSARIGERDTEAFF.

This chain uses TRBV25-1 with TRBJ1-2; a weak D match, TRBD1 (5 bases). Germline loops: CDR1 MGHDK, CDR2 SYGVNS. Trimming stripped 2 bases from V and 6 bases from J, with 16 bases between. The CDR3 consists of 15 residues. CDR3 in amino acids: CASSERAGQGDGYTF. In nucleotides, the CDR3 is TGTGCCAGCAGTGAAAGGGCAGGGCAGGGCGATGGCTACACCTTC.